This T cell receptor beta chain is drawn from a study of CD8 T cells in ankylosing spondylitis. Study-wide points: In synovial fluid and blood from reactive arthritis, some motif variants were previously reported. Typical of ankylosing spondylitis blood, it appeared, was a TCR beta motif of roughly eight highly homologous variants. The clones that were linked to disease were reported to be significantly enriched in matched synovial fluid samples from ankylosing spondylitis patients.

Turning to this clonotype: The antigen remains unidentified.

The CDR3 consists of 16 residues. The germline V gene encodes CDR1 MNHEY and CDR2 SVGEGT. V lost 6 bases, J lost 4 bases, and 19 bases lay in between. One entry per CDR3 protein results from TCRdb running MiXCR on the 5' RACE reads. The table lists about 540,000 distinct CDR3 sequences, over 9.5% of them singletons. The sequence derives from a male donor with ankylosing spondylitis. The rearrangement joins TRBV6-2 or TRBV6-3 to TRBJ2-1; D is uncertain. The material sequenced was blood, either unsorted or a sorted T cell fraction (not recorded which). The CDR3 protein is CASRTLEFRKYNEQFF. The CDR3 DNA sequence: TGTGCCAGCAGGACTCTTGAGTTCCGAAAATACAATGAGCAGTTCTTC.